Listed below are T cell receptor beta chains from one sample, sequenced in a study of blood T cell repertoires in COVID-19. TCRdb keeps only in-frame clones here, not all; method: immunoSEQ multiplex PCR. The sample carries roughly 360,000 clones, 70% to 85% recorded once. The sample was peripheral blood. The receptors were sampled from a human donor with acute or convalescent COVID-19. The donor label of this sample is uncertain. Each CDR3 is given with its conserved first and last residue. D genes are given only for firm matches. Expanded clones get a size class; other rows say once, few or many, or leave the size out.

V gene: TRBV30; D gene: TRBD1; clone size: once; J gene: TRBJ2-1; CDR3 protein: CAWSSGTGTGNEQFF; CDR3 DNA: TGTGCCTGGAGTTCCGGGACAGGGACTGGCAATGAGCAGTTCTTC
V gene: TRBV4-2; D gene: TRBD2; clone size: once; J gene: TRBJ2-3; CDR3 protein: CASSQETSARVTQYF; CDR3 DNA: TGTGCCAGCAGCCAAGAGACTAGCGCCAGGGTTACGCAGTATTTT
V gene: TRBV11-2; D gene: TRBD1; clone size: few; J gene: TRBJ1-4; CDR3 protein: CASSKTGQGAEKLFF; CDR3 DNA: TGTGCCAGCAGCAAAACCGGACAGGGGGCGGAAAAACTGTTTTTT
V gene: TRBV28; D gene: -; clone size: -; J gene: TRBJ1-1; CDR3 protein: CATHGNTEAFF; CDR3 DNA: TGTGCCACCCACGGGAACACTGAAGCTTTCTTT
V gene: TRBV20-1; D gene: -; clone size: -; J gene: TRBJ2-1; CDR3 protein: CSARVGGTQFF; CDR3 DNA: TGCAGTGCTAGAGTAGGGGGTACGCAGTTCTTC
V gene: TRBV5-4; D gene: -; clone size: few; J gene: TRBJ1-1; CDR3 protein: CASSYNRGGGTEAFF; CDR3 DNA: TGTGCCAGCAGCTATAACCGGGGAGGGGGCACTGAAGCTTTCTTT
V gene: TRBV30; D gene: -; clone size: once; J gene: TRBJ2-7; CDR3 protein: CAWSGDSTYEQYF; CDR3 DNA: TGTGCCTGGAGTGGAGACAGCACCTACGAGCAGTACTTC
V gene: TRBV16; D gene: -; clone size: -; J gene: TRBJ1-5; CDR3 protein: CASSQSFGGDQPQHF; CDR3 DNA: TGTGCCAGCAGCCAATCGTTCGGGGGGGATCAGCCCCAGCATTTT
V gene: TRBV29-1; D gene: -; clone size: once; J gene: TRBJ2-2; CDR3 protein: CSVGSELGELFF; CDR3 DNA: TGCAGCGTTGGATCGGAGTTAGGGGAGCTGTTTTTT
V gene: TRBV5-1; D gene: TRBD1; clone size: few; J gene: TRBJ1-2; CDR3 protein: CASSLRDSRQGNYGYTF; CDR3 DNA: TGCGCCAGCAGCCTTAGGGACAGCCGTCAAGGTAACTATGGCTACACCTTC
V gene: TRBV19; D gene: -; clone size: -; J gene: TRBJ2-2; CDR3 protein: CASNRNSNTGELFF; CDR3 DNA: TGTGCCAGTAATAGAAACTCGAACACCGGGGAGCTGTTTTTT
V gene: TRBV28; D gene: TRBD1; clone size: -; J gene: TRBJ1-2; CDR3 protein: CASSLWGQGAKSGYTF; CDR3 DNA: TGTGCCAGCAGTTTATGGGGACAGGGGGCGAAAAGTGGCTACACCTTC
V gene: TRBV2; D gene: -; clone size: -; J gene: TRBJ2-7; CDR3 protein: CASSVDSSYEQYF; CDR3 DNA: TGTGCCAGCAGTGTGGACAGCTCCTACGAGCAGTACTTC
V gene: TRBV6-1; D gene: TRBD1; clone size: -; J gene: TRBJ2-7; CDR3 protein: CASSEAGTGASYEQYF; CDR3 DNA: TGTGCCAGCAGTGAAGCAGGGACAGGAGCCTCCTACGAGCAGTACTTC
V gene: TRBV2; D gene: TRBD2; clone size: -; J gene: TRBJ2-1; CDR3 protein: CANKGLAGGSRGVGQFF; CDR3 DNA: TGTGCCAACAAGGGACTAGCGGGGGGCTCCCGTGGGGTGGGGCAGTTCTTC